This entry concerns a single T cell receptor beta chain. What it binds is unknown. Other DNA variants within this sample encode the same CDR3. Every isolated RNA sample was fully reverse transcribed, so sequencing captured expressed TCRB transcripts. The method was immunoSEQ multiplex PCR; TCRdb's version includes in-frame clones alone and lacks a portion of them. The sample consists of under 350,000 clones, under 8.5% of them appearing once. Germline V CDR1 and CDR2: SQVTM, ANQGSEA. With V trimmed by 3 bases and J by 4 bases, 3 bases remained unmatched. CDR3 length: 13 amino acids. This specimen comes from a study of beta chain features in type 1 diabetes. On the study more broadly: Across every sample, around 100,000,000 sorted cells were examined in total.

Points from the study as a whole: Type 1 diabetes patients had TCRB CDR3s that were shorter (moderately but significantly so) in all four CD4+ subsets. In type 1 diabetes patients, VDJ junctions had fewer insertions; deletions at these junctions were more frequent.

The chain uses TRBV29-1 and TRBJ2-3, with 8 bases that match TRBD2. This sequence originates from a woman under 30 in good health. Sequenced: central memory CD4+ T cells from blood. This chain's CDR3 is CSVDGGAADTQYF. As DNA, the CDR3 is TGCAGCGTTGACGGGGGGGCTGCAGATACGCAGTATTTT.